A selection of T cell receptor beta chains follows, all from one sample in a study of cytomegalovirus exposure and HLA in healthy donors. Method: immunoSEQ multiplex PCR; TCRdb's copy keeps in-frame clones and lacks some. This table holds over 150,000 clones, over 70% found once. The sample was PBMCs. The receptors were sampled from a man aged 18 to 29 in good health and CMV-seropositive. The CDR3 runs from the conserved cysteine through the conserved F or W. Fields, in order: D gene, J gene, V gene, clone size, CDR3 protein, CDR3 DNA. The D gene is left open where the match is weak. Part of the rows lack a size; the others show once, few, many or a class for expanded clones.

D: -
J: TRBJ2-7
V: TRBV4-3
size: few
CDR3: CASSHLWDTPTYEQYF
DNA: TGCGCCAGCAGCCACCTTTGGGACACTCCGACCTACGAGCAGTACTTC

D: -
J: TRBJ2-7
V: TRBV15
size: -
CDR3: CATSRDLRGLPYEQYF
DNA: TGTGCCACCAGCAGAGATTTGCGGGGCTTACCCTACGAGCAGTACTTC

D: TRBD1
J: TRBJ2-3
V: TRBV7-9
size: -
CDR3: CATLGLLGGADTQYF
DNA: TGTGCCACCCTAGGACTCTTAGGGGGCGCAGATACGCAGTATTTT

D: -
J: TRBJ2-2
V: TRBV7-2
size: few
CDR3: CASSPSSGELFF
DNA: TGTGCCAGCAGCCCCTCCAGTGGGGAGCTGTTTTTT

D: TRBD1
J: TRBJ2-1
V: TRBV5-4
size: -
CDR3: CASSLGGTGTSYNEQFF
DNA: TGTGCCAGCAGCTTGGGGGGGACAGGGACCTCCTACAATGAGCAGTTCTTC

D: -
J: TRBJ2-1
V: TRBV28
size: -
CDR3: CASSLGSLGLAHYNEQFF
DNA: TGTGCCAGCAGTTTAGGGAGCCTGGGGCTAGCGCATTACAATGAGCAGTTCTTC

D: -
J: TRBJ2-1
V: TRBV6-1
size: -
CDR3: CASSEAGGSWNEQFF
DNA: TGTGCCAGCAGTGAAGCGGGGGGATCTTGGAATGAGCAGTTCTTC

D: -
J: TRBJ1-5
V: TRBV4-1
size: -
CDR3: CASSQAGLRQPQHF
DNA: TGCGCCAGCAGCCAAGCAGGGCTTAGACAGCCCCAGCATTTT

D: TRBD1
J: TRBJ1-6
V: TRBV27
size: -
CDR3: CASSYTVSGTGVNSPLHF
DNA: TGTGCCAGCAGTTACACCGTTTCCGGGACAGGGGTTAATTCACCCCTCCACTTT

D: -
J: TRBJ2-7
V: TRBV19
size: -
CDR3: CASTGNSYEQYF
DNA: TGTGCCAGTACAGGCAACTCCTACGAGCAGTACTTC

D: -
J: TRBJ1-1
V: TRBV18
size: -
CDR3: CASSPSREFGTEAFF
DNA: TGTGCCAGCTCACCTTCTAGGGAGTTCGGCACTGAAGCTTTCTTT

D: -
J: TRBJ2-4
V: TRBV5-6
size: -
CDR3: CASSFRGSNAQYF
DNA: TGTGCCAGCAGCTTCCGGGGGAGTAATGCTCAGTACTTC

D: -
J: TRBJ2-7
V: TRBV9
size: -
CDR3: CASSPEGPTYEQYF
DNA: TGTGCCAGCAGCCCGGAGGGCCCCACCTACGAGCAGTACTTC

D: -
J: TRBJ2-5
V: TRBV7-2
size: -
CDR3: CASSTWTRGETQYF
DNA: TGTGCCAGCAGCACCTGGACTAGGGGGGAGACCCAGTACTTC

D: -
J: TRBJ2-1
V: TRBV18
size: -
CDR3: CASSPEGSEQFF
DNA: TGTGCCAGCTCACCCGAAGGGAGTGAGCAGTTCTTC

D: -
J: TRBJ2-7
V: TRBV15
size: few
CDR3: CATSRDRVSYEQYF
DNA: TGTGCCACCAGCAGAGACAGGGTCTCCTACGAGCAGTACTTC

D: -
J: TRBJ2-2
V: TRBV5-4
size: -
CDR3: CASTRVEGTGELFF
DNA: TGTGCCAGCACCCGGGTGGAGGGCACCGGGGAGCTGTTTTTT

D: TRBD2
J: TRBJ2-3
V: TRBV9
size: -
CDR3: CASSVARGIIPDTQYF
DNA: TGTGCCAGCAGCGTAGCGCGGGGGATAATCCCAGATACGCAGTATTTT

D: TRBD2
J: TRBJ2-1
V: TRBV10-3
size: -
CDR3: CAITSGLAGSYNEQFF
DNA: TGTGCCATCACCTCTGGACTAGCGGGGTCCTACAATGAGCAGTTCTTC

D: TRBD1
J: TRBJ2-2
V: TRBV29-1
size: -
CDR3: CSVGDRGLFTGELFF
DNA: TGCAGCGTTGGAGACAGGGGATTGTTCACCGGGGAGCTGTTTTTT

D: TRBD2
J: TRBJ2-5
V: TRBV6-4
size: -
CDR3: CASSVSGGASETQYF
DNA: TGTGCCAGCAGCGTTAGCGGGGGGGCATCGGAGACCCAGTACTTC

D: -
J: TRBJ2-1
V: TRBV9
size: -
CDR3: CASSDGTGGYNEQFF
DNA: TGTGCCAGCAGCGATGGGACTGGGGGGTACAATGAGCAGTTCTTC

D: TRBD1
J: TRBJ1-4
V: TRBV4-3
size: -
CDR3: CASSSRDRGNINEKLFF
DNA: TGCGCCAGCAGCTCCCGGGACAGGGGGAATATTAATGAAAAACTGTTTTTT

D: -
J: TRBJ1-5
V: TRBV9
size: once
CDR3: CASSVAGNEGQPQHF
DNA: TGTGCCAGCAGCGTAGCAGGTAACGAGGGTCAGCCCCAGCATTTT

D: -
J: TRBJ1-4
V: TRBV7-9
size: once
CDR3: CASSLSPGTKKLFF
DNA: TGTGCCAGCAGCTTGTCCCCCGGGACTAAAAAACTGTTTTTT

D: TRBD1
J: TRBJ1-1
V: TRBV4-1
size: few
CDR3: CASGSPGQGLAFF
DNA: TGCGCCAGCGGATCACCGGGACAGGGTTTGGCTTTCTTT

D: -
J: TRBJ2-1
V: TRBV7-7
size: -
CDR3: CASSLAAGNEQFF
DNA: TGTGCCAGCAGCTTAGCGGCGGGAAATGAGCAGTTCTTC

D: -
J: TRBJ1-5
V: TRBV25-1
size: -
CDR3: CASGEGNQPQHF
DNA: TGTGCCAGCGGGGAGGGGAATCAGCCCCAGCATTTT

D: TRBD1
J: TRBJ2-1
V: TRBV6-1
size: once
CDR3: CASSEFVGTGGNNEQFF
DNA: TGTGCCAGCAGTGAATTTGTTGGGACAGGGGGAAACAATGAGCAGTTCTTC

D: TRBD2
J: TRBJ2-7
V: TRBV7-2
size: once
CDR3: CASSFTASGDRYEQYF
DNA: TGTGCCAGCAGCTTCACGGCTAGCGGGGACCGCTACGAGCAGTACTTC

D: -
J: TRBJ1-5
V: TRBV4-3
size: -
CDR3: CASSQERFGNQPQHF
DNA: TGCGCCAGCAGCCAAGAGAGGTTTGGCAATCAGCCCCAGCATTTT

D: TRBD1
J: TRBJ2-2
V: TRBV5-4
size: -
CDR3: CASSTGTGETGELFF
DNA: TGTGCCAGCAGTACCGGGACAGGAGAAACCGGGGAGCTGTTTTTT

D: -
J: TRBJ2-1
V: TRBV27
size: once
CDR3: CASSLSGVYNEQFF
DNA: TGTGCCAGCAGTTTGTCGGGGGTGTACAATGAGCAGTTCTTC

D: TRBD2
J: TRBJ2-1
V: TRBV25-1
size: -
CDR3: CASRQGGLAGRGEQFF
DNA: TGTGCCAGCAGGCAGGGAGGCCTAGCGGGGAGGGGTGAGCAGTTCTTC

D: -
J: TRBJ2-1
V: TRBV6-6
size: few
CDR3: CASSYLRGGLSQFF
DNA: TGTGCCAGCAGTTACCTCAGGGGAGGGCTATCCCAGTTCTTC

D: -
J: TRBJ1-5
V: TRBV18
size: -
CDR3: CASSPPGQGSQPQHF
DNA: TGTGCCAGCTCACCACCCGGGCAGGGGAGTCAGCCCCAGCATTTT

D: -
J: TRBJ2-3
V: TRBV7-6
size: -
CDR3: CASSLRVLRTDTQYF
DNA: TGTGCCAGCAGCTTGCGGGTCCTGCGGACAGATACGCAGTATTTT

D: TRBD1
J: TRBJ1-5
V: TRBV29-1
size: -
CDR3: CSVGPTGDAQPQHF
DNA: TGCAGCGTTGGGCCGACAGGGGACGCTCAGCCCCAGCATTTT

D: -
J: TRBJ2-3
V: TRBV4-1
size: -
CDR3: CASSQEGTGVLGTDTQYF
DNA: TGCGCCAGCAGCCAAGAAGGGACGGGGGTCTTAGGCACAGATACGCAGTATTTT

D: TRBD1
J: TRBJ2-7
V: TRBV5-6
size: -
CDR3: CASSFGTGGYEQYF
DNA: TGTGCCAGCAGCTTTGGGACAGGGGGCTACGAGCAGTACTTC

D: -
J: TRBJ2-7
V: TRBV5-6
size: -
CDR3: CASSHTDTPYEQYF
DNA: TGTGCCAGCAGCCATACAGACACACCCTACGAGCAGTACTTC

D: TRBD1
J: TRBJ1-5
V: TRBV4-1
size: -
CDR3: CASSWTGAGNQPQHF
DNA: TGCGCCAGCAGCTGGACAGGGGCCGGCAATCAGCCCCAGCATTTT

D: -
J: TRBJ1-1
V: TRBV4-1
size: -
CDR3: CATSGVQNTEAFF
DNA: TGCGCCACCTCAGGTGTGCAGAACACTGAAGCTTTCTTT

D: -
J: TRBJ1-1
V: TRBV9
size: -
CDR3: CASSVVWGVDTEAFF
DNA: TGTGCCAGCAGCGTAGTTTGGGGGGTGGACACTGAAGCTTTCTTT

D: TRBD2
J: TRBJ2-1
V: TRBV5-1
size: -
CDR3: CASSAELAGGNNEQFF
DNA: TGCGCCAGCAGCGCCGAACTAGCGGGGGGGAACAATGAGCAGTTCTTC

D: -
J: TRBJ2-6
V: TRBV2
size: -
CDR3: CARTSDAGANVLTF
DNA: TGTGCCAGAACTTCCGATGCTGGGGCCAACGTCCTGACTTTC